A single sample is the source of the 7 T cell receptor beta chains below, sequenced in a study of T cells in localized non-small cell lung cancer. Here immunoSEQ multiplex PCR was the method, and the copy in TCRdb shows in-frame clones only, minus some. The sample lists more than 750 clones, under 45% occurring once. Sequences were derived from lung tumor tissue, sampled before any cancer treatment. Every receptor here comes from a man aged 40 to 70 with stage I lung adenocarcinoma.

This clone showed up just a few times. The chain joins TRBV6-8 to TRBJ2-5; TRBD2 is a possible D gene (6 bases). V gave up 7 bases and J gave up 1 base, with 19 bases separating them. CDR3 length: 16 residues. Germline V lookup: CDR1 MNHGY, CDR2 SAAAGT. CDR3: CASTLGTSNTQETQYF. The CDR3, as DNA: TGTGCCAGCACTCTCGGGACTTCCAATACCCAAGAGACCCAGTACTTC.

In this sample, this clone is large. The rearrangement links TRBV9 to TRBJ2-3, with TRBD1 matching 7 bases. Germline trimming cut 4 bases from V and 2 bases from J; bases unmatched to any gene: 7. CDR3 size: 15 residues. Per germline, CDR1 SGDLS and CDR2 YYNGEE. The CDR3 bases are TGTGCCAGCAGCCCTGGGACAGTACCCACAGATACGCAGTATTTT. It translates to CASSPGTVPTDTQYF.

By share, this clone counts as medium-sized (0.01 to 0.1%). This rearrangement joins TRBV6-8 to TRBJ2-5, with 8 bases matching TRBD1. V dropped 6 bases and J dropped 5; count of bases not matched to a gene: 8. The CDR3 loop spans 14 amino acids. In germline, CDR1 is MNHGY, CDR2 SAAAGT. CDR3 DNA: TGTGCCAGCAGCCGTTGGACAGGGCGGGAGACCCAGTACTTC. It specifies CASSRWTGRETQYF.

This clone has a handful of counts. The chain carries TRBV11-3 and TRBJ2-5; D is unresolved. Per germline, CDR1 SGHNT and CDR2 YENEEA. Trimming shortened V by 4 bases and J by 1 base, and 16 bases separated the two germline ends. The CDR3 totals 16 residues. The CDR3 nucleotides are TGTGCCAGCAGCTCGCCGGAGTATGGGATCCAAGAGACCCAGTACTTC. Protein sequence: CASSSPEYGIQETQYF.

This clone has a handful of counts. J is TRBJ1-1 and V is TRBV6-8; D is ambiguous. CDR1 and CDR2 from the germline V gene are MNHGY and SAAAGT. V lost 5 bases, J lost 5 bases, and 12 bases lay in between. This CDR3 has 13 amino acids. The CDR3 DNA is TGTGCCAGCAGTCTCGGCGCGGGGACTGAAGCTTTCTTT. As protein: CASSLGAGTEAFF.

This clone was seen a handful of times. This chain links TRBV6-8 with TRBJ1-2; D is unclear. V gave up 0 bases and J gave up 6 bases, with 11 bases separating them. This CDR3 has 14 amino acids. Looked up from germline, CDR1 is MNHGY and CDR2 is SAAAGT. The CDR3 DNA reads TGTGCCAGCAGTTACTCGAGAACATTTAATGGCTACACCTTC. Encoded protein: CASSYSRTFNGYTF.

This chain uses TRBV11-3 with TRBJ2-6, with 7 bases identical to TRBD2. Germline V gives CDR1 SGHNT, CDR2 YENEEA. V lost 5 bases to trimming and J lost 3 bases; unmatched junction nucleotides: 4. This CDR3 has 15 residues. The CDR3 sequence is CASSPWEGGANVLTF. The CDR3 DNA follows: TGTGCCAGCAGCCCATGGGAGGGTGGGGCCAACGTCCTGACTTTC.